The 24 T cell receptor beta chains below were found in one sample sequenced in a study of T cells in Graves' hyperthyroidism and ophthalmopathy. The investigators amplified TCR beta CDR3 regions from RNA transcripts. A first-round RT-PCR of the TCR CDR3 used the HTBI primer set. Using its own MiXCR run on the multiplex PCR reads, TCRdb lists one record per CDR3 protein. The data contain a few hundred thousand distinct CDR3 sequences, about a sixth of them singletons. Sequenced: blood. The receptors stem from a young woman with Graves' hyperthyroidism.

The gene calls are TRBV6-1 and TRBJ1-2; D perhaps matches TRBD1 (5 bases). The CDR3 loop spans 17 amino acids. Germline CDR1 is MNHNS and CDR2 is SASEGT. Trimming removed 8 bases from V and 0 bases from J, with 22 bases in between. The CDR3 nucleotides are TGTGCCAGCTCCTGGGGCCGGGGAGGAGAAGCTAACTATGGCTACACCTTC. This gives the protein CASSWGRGGEANYGYTF.

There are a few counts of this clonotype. The CDR3 nucleotides are TGCAGTGCTAGCCGGACTAGCGGGAGAGGGGGGAGTCGGGAGACCCAGTACTTC. It translates to CSASRTSGRGGSRETQYF. The chain is built from TRBV20-1 and TRBJ2-5; 13 bases agree with TRBD2. The CDR3 is 18 amino acids. The V and J ends lost 3 bases and 5 bases, in that order; junction bases with no gene match: 15. Germline V gene data show CDR1 as DFQATT and CDR2 as SNEGSKA (reference sequence).

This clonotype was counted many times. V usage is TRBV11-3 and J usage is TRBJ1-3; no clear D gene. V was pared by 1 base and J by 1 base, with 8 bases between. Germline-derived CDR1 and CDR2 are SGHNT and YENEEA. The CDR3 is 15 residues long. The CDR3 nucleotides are TGTGCCAGCAGCTTAGTTGCCGGGTCTGGAAACACCATATATTTT. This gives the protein CASSLVAGSGNTIYF. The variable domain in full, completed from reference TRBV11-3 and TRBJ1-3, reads EAGVVQSPRYKIIEKKQPVAFWCNPISGHNTLYWYLQNLGQGPELLIRYENEEAVDDSQLPKDRFSAERLKGVDSTLKIQPAELGDSAVYLCASSLVAGSGNTIYFGEGSWLTVV.

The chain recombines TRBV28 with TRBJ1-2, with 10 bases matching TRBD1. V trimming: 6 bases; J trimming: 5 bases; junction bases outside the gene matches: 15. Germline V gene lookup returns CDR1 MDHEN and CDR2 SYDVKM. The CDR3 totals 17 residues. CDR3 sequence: CASSLTGQGSLRYGYTF. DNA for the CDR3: TGTGCCAGCAGCCTTACGGGACAGGGGTCCCTTAGGTATGGCTACACCTTC.

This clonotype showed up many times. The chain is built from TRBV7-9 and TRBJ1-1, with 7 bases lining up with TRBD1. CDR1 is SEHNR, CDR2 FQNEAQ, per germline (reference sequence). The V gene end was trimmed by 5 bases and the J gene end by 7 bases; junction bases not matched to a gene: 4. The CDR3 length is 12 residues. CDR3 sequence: CASSPGQFEAFF. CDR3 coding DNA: TGTGCCAGCAGCCCGGGACAGTTTGAAGCTTTCTTT. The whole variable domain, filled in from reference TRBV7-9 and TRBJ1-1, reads DTGVSQNPRHKITKRGQNVTFRCDPISEHNRLYWYRQTLGQGPEFLTYFQNEAQLEKSRLLSDRFSAERPKGSFSTLEIQRTEQGDSAMYLCASSPGQFEAFFGQGTRLTVV.

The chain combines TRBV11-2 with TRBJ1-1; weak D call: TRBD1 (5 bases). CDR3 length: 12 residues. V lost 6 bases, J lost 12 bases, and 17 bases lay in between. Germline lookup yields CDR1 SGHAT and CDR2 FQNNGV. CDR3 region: CASRPPGGDPFF. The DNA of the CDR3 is TGTGCCAGCAGGCCGCCCGGGGGGGATCCTTTCTTT.

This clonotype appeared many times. As DNA, the CDR3 is TGTGCCAGCAGCCAGACCGGCGGGGGGATCTACAATGAGCAGTTCTTC. It encodes CASSQTGGGIYNEQFF. The chain recombines TRBV11-2 with TRBJ2-1; 8 nucleotides line up with TRBD2. The CDR3 totals 16 residues. CDR1 and CDR2 (germline): SGHAT, FQNNGV. V was pared by 5 bases and J by 3 bases, with 9 bases of the junction left unmatched.

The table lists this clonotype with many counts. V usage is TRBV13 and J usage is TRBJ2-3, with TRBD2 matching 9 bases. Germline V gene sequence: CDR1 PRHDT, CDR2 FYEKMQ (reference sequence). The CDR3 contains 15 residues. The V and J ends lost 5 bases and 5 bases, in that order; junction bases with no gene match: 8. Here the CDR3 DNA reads TGTGCCAGCAGCCCGCGGGCTAGCGGGGTAGATACGCAGTATTTT. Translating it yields CASSPRASGVDTQYF.

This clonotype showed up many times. CDR3: CASSPPGLAYHSEQFF. CDR3 DNA sequence: TGTGCCAGCTCACCACCGGGACTAGCGTACCACAGTGAGCAGTTCTTC. This chain joins TRBV18 and TRBJ2-1; 10 bases match TRBD2. The CDR3 has 16 amino acids. Unmatched junction bases numbered 8, after V lost 0 bases and J lost 9 bases. Germline CDR1 is KGHSH and CDR2 is LQKENI.

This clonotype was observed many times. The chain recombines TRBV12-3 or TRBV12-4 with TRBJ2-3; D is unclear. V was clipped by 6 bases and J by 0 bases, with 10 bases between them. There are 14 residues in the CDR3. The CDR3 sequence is CASRRSASTDTQYF. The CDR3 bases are TGTGCCAGCAGGCGTTCCGCTAGCACAGATACGCAGTATTTT.

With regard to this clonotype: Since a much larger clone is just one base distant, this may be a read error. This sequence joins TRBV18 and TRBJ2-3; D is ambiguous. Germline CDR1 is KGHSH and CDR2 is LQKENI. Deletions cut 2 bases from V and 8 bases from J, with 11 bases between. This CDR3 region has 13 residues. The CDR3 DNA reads TGTGCCAGCTCACCAGAAAGTGTGTCTACGCAGTATTTT. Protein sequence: CASSPESVSTQYF. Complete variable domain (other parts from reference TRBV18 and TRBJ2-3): NAGVMQNPRHLVRRRGQEARLRCSPMKGHSHVYWYRQLPEEGLKFMVYLQKENIIDESGMPKERFSAEFPKEGPSILRIQQVVRGDSAAYFCASSPESVSTQYFGPGTRLTVL.

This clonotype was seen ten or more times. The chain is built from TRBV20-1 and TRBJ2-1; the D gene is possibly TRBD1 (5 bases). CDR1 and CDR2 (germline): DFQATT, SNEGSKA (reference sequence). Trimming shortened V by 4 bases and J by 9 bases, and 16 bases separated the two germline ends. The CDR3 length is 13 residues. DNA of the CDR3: TGCAGTGCTATTTCTGGACATGTGGGTGAGCAGTTCTTC. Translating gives CSAISGHVGEQFF.

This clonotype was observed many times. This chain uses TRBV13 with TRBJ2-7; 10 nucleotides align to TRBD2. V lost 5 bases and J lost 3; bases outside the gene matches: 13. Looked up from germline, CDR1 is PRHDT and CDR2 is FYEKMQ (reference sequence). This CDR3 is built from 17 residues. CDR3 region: CASSHNPGLANNYEQYF. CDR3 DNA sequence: TGTGCCAGCAGCCACAATCCGGGACTAGCGAACAACTACGAGCAGTACTTC.

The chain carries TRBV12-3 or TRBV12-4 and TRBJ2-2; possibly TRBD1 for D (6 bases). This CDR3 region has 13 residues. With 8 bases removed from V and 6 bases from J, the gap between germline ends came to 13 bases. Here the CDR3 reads CASLQGPSGELFF. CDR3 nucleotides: TGTGCCAGCCTCCAGGGGCCCTCCGGGGAGCTGTTTTTT.

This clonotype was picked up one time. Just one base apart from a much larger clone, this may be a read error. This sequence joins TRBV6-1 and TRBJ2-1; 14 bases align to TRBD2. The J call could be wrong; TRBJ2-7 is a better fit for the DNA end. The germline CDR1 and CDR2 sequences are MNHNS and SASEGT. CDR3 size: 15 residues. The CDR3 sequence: CAISPGLAGVNEQYF. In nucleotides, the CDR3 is TGTGCCATCAGCCCGGGACTAGCGGGAGTTAATGAGCAGTACTTC.

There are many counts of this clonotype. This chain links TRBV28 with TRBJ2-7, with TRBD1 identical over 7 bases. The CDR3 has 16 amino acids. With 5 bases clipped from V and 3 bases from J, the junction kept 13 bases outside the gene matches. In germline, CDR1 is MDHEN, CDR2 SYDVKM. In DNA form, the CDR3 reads TGTGCCAGCAGTCCCCCGACAGGGTTTAACTACTACGAGCAGTACTTC. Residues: CASSPPTGFNYYEQYF.

The CDR3 protein is CASSYLRTSGYEQYF. The CDR3 DNA reads as TGTGCCAGCAGTTATCTCCGGACTAGCGGCTACGAGCAGTACTTC. This chain joins TRBV6-1 and TRBJ2-7, with 10 positions matching TRBD2. From germline, CDR1 is MNHNS and CDR2 SASEGT. The CDR3 is 15 residues long. The V segment lost 5 bases and the J segment 3 bases; nucleotides outside the gene matches: 7.

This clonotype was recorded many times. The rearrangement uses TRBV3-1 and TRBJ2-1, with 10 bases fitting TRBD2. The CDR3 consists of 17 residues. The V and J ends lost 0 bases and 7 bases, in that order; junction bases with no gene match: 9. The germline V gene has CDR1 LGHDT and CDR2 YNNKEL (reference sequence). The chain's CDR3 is CASSQDAAAGGWNEQFF. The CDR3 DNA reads TGTGCCAGCAGCCAAGATGCTGCAGCGGGAGGGTGGAATGAGCAGTTCTTC.

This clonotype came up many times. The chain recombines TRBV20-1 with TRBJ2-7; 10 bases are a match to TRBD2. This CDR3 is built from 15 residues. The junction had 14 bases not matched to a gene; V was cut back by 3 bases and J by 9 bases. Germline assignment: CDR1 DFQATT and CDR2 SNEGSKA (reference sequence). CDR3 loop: CSARPSGSAHEGQYF. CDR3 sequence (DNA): TGCAGTGCTAGGCCTAGCGGGAGTGCACATGAGGGGCAGTACTTC.

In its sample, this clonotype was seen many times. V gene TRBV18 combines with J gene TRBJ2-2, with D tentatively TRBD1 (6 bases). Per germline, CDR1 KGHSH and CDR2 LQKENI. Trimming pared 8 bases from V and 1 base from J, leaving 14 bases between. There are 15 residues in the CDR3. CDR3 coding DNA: TGTGCCAGCGTTCACCAGGGGTGGAACACCGGGGAGCTGTTTTTT. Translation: CASVHQGWNTGELFF.

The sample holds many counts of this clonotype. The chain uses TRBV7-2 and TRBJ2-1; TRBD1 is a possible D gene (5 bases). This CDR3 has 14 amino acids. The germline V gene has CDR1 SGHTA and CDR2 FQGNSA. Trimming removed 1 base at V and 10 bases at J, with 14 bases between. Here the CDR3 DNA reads TGTGCCAGCAGCTTAGGGGGCGGTCTTGGGGAGCAGTTCTTC. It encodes CASSLGGGLGEQFF.

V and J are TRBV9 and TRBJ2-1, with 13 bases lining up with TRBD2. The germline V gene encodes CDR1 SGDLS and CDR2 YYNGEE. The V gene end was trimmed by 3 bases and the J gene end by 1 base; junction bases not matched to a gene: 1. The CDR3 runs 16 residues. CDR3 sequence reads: CASSALAGGSYNEQFF. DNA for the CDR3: TGTGCCAGCAGCGCACTAGCGGGAGGGTCCTACAATGAGCAGTTCTTC.

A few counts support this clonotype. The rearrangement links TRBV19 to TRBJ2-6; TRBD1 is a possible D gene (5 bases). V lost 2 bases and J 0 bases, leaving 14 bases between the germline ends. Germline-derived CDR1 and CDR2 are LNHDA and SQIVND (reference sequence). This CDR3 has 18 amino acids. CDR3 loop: CASSITGRVISGANVLTF. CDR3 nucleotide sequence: TGTGCCAGTAGTATAACCGGCAGGGTGATCTCTGGGGCCAACGTCCTGACTTTC. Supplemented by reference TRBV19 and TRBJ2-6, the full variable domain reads DGGITQSPKYLFRKEGQNVTLSCEQNLNHDAMYWYRQDPGQGLRLIYYSQIVNDFQKGDIAEGYSVSREKKESFPLTVTSAQKNPTAFYLCASSITGRVISGANVLTFGAGSRLTVL.

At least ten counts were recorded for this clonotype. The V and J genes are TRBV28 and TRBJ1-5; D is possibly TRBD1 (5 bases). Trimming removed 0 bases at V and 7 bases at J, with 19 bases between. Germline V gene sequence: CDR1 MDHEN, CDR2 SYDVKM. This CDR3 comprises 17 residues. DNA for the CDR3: TGTGCCAGCAGTTTATGGGGGGGTCAGGGTCGGGGACAGCCCCAGCATTTT. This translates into CASSLWGGQGRGQPQHF.